This T cell receptor (beta chain) was observed in a study of Graves' ophthalmopathy and Graves' hyperthyroidism. About the research overall: No ophthalmopathy within 18 months of follow-up signified stable hyperthyroidism. Whole-study results and caveats: Most clonotypes expanded in thyroid above 0.001 frequency were present in blood too.

The hyperthyroidism patients, aged 18 to 65, had been newly diagnosed, with under 2 months' duration. Among the exclusions were patients with other autoimmune diseases, uncontrolled infections, pregnancy or lactation. RNA transcripts served as template for amplifying TCR beta CDR3 sequences. The first round was an RT-PCR with HTBI primers, and the second round was a multiplex PCR. TCRdb reprocessed the multiplex PCR reads via MiXCR and lists one record per CDR3 protein. Among roughly 600,000 distinct CDR3 sequences, approximately 37% were seen once, and the ten largest hold over 3.5%. Losses at the gene ends were 4 bases for V and 4 bases for J; bases not matched to a gene: 11. Germline CDR1 MGHDK, CDR2 SYGVNS. The CDR3 sequence is 16 residues long. With regard to this clonotype: Its antigen is as yet unknown.

The chain combines TRBV25-1 with TRBJ1-2; 8 bases fit TRBD1. The sequence was collected from an adult man with Graves' hyperthyroidism. Sequenced: peripheral blood or thyroid tissue (not recorded which). Here the CDR3 reads CASSARRRQGFYGYTF. The DNA for the CDR3 is TGTGCCAGCAGTGCTAGACGGCGACAGGGGTTCTATGGCTACACCTTC.